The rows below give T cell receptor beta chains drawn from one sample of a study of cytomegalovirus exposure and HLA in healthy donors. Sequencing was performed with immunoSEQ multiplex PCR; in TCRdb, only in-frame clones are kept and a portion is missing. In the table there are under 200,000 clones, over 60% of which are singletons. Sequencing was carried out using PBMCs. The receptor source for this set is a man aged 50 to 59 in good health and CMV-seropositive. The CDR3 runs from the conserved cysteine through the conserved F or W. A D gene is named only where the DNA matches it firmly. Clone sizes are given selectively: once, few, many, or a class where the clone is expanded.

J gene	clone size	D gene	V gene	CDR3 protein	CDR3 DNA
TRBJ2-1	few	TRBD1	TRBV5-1	CASSTGGYYNEQFF	TGCGCCAGCAGTACAGGGGGTTACTACAATGAGCAGTTCTTC
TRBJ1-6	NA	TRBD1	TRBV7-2	CASSSLDTRQGSPLHF	TGTGCCAGCAGCTCCCTAGACACCCGACAGGGTTCACCCCTCCACTTT
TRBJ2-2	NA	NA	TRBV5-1	CASSSGRGNTGELFF	TGCGCCAGCAGTTCCGGAAGGGGGAACACCGGGGAGCTGTTTTTT
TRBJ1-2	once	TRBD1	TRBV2	CASSEGSGGYYGYTF	TGTGCCAGCAGTGAAGGATCAGGGGGGTACTATGGCTACACCTTC
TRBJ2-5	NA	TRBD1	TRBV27	CASSLSTGGYAETQYF	TGTGCCAGCAGTTTATCTACAGGGGGTTATGCAGAGACCCAGTACTTC
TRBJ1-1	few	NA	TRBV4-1	CASSQDAVANTEAFF	TGCGCCAGCAGCCAAGATGCGGTGGCGAACACTGAAGCTTTCTTT
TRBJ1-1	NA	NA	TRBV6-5	CASSYSRQGHSEAFF	TGTGCCAGCAGTTACTCGAGGCAAGGTCATTCTGAAGCTTTCTTT
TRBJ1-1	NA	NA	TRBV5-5	CASSFSGYAEAFF	TGTGCCAGCAGCTTCTCAGGGTACGCTGAAGCTTTCTTT
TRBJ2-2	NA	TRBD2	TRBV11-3	CASRSGLGDTGELFF	TGTGCCAGCAGGTCTGGACTAGGGGACACCGGGGAGCTGTTTTTT
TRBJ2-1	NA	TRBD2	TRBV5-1	CASSLFGGDNEQFF	TGCGCCAGCAGCTTGTTCGGGGGGGACAATGAGCAGTTCTTC
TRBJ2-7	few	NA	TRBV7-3	CASSPVVGGVYEQYF	TGTGCCAGCAGCCCCGTTGTAGGGGGAGTCTACGAGCAGTACTTC
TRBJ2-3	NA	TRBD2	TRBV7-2	CASSPRLAGSTDTQYF	TGTGCCAGCAGCCCTCGACTAGCGGGCAGCACAGATACGCAGTATTTT
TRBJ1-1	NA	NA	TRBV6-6	CASSPDRIDTEAFF	TGTGCCAGCAGTCCCGACAGAATAGACACTGAAGCTTTCTTT
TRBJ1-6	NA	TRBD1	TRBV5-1	CASSQGASYNSPLHF	TGCGCCAGCAGCCAGGGGGCCTCCTATAATTCACCCCTCCACTTT
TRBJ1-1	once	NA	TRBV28	CASRTRRTEAFF	TGTGCCAGCAGAACTCGGAGGACTGAAGCTTTCTTT
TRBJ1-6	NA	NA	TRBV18	CASSPGRYSPLHF	TGTGCCAGCTCACCAGGGAGGTATTCACCCCTCCACTTT
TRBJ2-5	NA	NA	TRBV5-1	CASSGAGAQGGETQYF	TGCGCCAGCAGCGGGGCAGGGGCTCAAGGCGGAGAGACCCAGTACTTC
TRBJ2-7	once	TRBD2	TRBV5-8	CASSSGLAGDRYEQYF	TGTGCCAGCAGCTCGGGACTAGCGGGGGACCGTTACGAGCAGTACTTC
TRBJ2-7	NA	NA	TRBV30	CAWSGVGREQYF	TGTGCCTGGAGTGGTGTGGGGCGCGAGCAGTACTTC
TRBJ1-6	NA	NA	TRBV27	CASSLIDSPLHF	TGTGCCAGCAGTTTAATCGATTCACCCCTCCACTTT
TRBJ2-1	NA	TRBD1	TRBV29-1	CSVNKAGGTYNEQFF	TGCAGCGTTAACAAGGCAGGGGGAACCTACAATGAGCAGTTCTTC